This T cell receptor beta chain was identified during a study of blood T cells in healthy people across ages. The study's findings and limits: Researchers deemed the diversity estimates from one million T cells underestimates. A strong correlation between TCR beta diversity and naive T cell percentage was seen. The fall in TCR beta diversity per million T cells was roughly linear with age.

Healthy Caucasian individuals from Russia aged roughly 6 to 90 served as donors. Turning to this clonotype: Its cognate antigen is unknown.

The authors ran a second PCR of roughly 6 to 12 cycles using a sample-barcoded 5' primer and a J-beta primer mix. Each CDR3 protein gets one entry after TCRdb re-called the 5' RACE reads with MiXCR. The data show 1,500,000 or so distinct CDR3 sequences, less than 45% seen once. The CDR3 runs 16 residues. V trimming: 4 bases; J trimming: 2 bases; junction bases outside the gene matches: 6. Germline V gives CDR1 SGHAT, CDR2 FQNNGV. V usage is TRBV11-2 and J usage is TRBJ2-3, with 10 bases fitting TRBD2. The clonotype comes from a woman aged 18-29 years in good health. The sequenced sample consisted of blood. The CDR3 region has the DNA TGTGCCAGCAGCTACATAGCGGGGGGACCCACAGATACGCAGTATTTT. It translates to CASSYIAGGPTDTQYF.